This T cell receptor (beta chain) was captured by sequencing in a study of T cell responses to AZD1222 COVID-19 vaccine. Study observations and caveats: Seropositive status at baseline applied to only five or six AZD1222 recipients. Across the whole spike, CD4 TCRs peaked at regions 160-218 and 743-854. Every sample of the repertoires postdated the peak T cell response.

A note on this clone: The antigen remains unidentified.

Clones were sequenced by immunoSEQ multiplex PCR, and TCRdb holds only the in-frame ones, with some missing. Among about 150,000 clones listed, approximately 92% were seen once. The V gene lost 3 bases and the J gene lost 2 bases, with 15 bases spanning the gap. Germline V gene sequence: CDR1 SGHDT, CDR2 YYEEEE. This CDR3 spans 15 amino acids. The clonotype comes from an adult who received the AZD1222 COVID-19 vaccine. The chain joins TRBV5-6 to TRBJ2-7; no firm D call. Sequencing was performed on peripheral blood, taken 28 days after the second AZD1222 dose. The CDR3 nucleotides are TGTGCCAGCAGCTCCCGACTTCTCTCCCCCTACGAGCAGTACTTC. Amino acid sequence: CASSSRLLSPYEQYF.